The sequence of this TCR beta chain was determined in a study of lymphopenia after photon versus proton radiotherapy (dated by TCRdb to about 2019). The study in broad terms: In patients with gastrointestinal tumors who developed high-grade lymphopenia, the study compared the immunological effects of photon radiation therapy with those of proton radiation therapy. The goal of the study was to characterize the differences between the two radiation modalities in how they affect the immune system. The cohort comprised about 19 patients with gastrointestinal tumors who received either photon or proton therapy and then developed lymphopenia. Study-level results and caveats: Among patients across the cohort who died, overall survival time showed an inverse correlation with a larger post-nadir drop in TCR diversity. During treatment, patients who received proton therapy stayed relatively stable, whereas patients who received photon therapy lost naive T cells and TCR diversity and gained effector/memory populations. After the lymphocyte count nadir, photon-treated repertoires showed oligoclonal expansion, especially of CD8+ Temra cells, which drove the drop in diversity. The survival association was assessed only in patients who died, and the authors presented better survival with proton therapy as a possibility rather than a demonstrated result.

Trimming removed 4 bases from V and 3 bases from J; the gene matches leave 6 bases unexplained. From the cysteine up to the phenylalanine, the CDR3 has a length of 17 residues. Kept here is only the CDR3 DNA, which spans 51 bases and is read in frame from base 1. The germline V gene specifies KGHSH as CDR1 and LQKENI as CDR2. Library preparation was by the immunoSEQ multiplex PCR assay. T cell repertoires were profiled with deep sequencing of rearranged TCR beta loci together with multiparametric flow cytometry. TCRdb holds this immuneACCESS table with in-frame rearrangements only. Some clones are missing; in checked studies, unresolved V genes explain under half, and the rest has no known cause. The sample table holds approximately 45,000 clones, of which about 85% were seen once. The ten largest clones take up about 2.2% of the sample. This clone was seen a single time. It has no known antigen specificity. Per-base qualities were not stored, and no clone one base away is much larger.

The TCR was taken from a man aged 40-55 years with gastric cancer. The chain couples TRBV18 to TRBJ2-2, and TRBD1 matches 12 of the central bases. This specimen was peripheral blood, taken from a patient treated with photon-based radiotherapy. The base sequence is TGTGCCAGCTCACGGGACAGGGGGCGACCCCACACCGGGGAGCTGTTTTTT. Its protein is CASSRDRGRPHTGELFF.